The 24 T cell receptor beta chains below were found in one sample sequenced in a study of CD4+ T cells in melanoma (dated by TCRdb to 2022 to 2024). The library was generated by the immunoSEQ multiplex PCR assay. TCRdb mirrors the immuneACCESS table, restricted to in-frame sequences. Some clones are absent from its copies; in checked studies, under half trace to an unresolved V gene, and the reason for the others is unknown. This sample lists 52,000 or so clones; roughly three quarters were detected once. Around 5% of the sample is in the top ten clones. Sequenced input: tumor tissue. The receptors here all came from a human donor with melanoma.

This clone was seen ten or more times. One end of the junction does not line up with germline, which may come from a read error. The chain carries TRBV7-9 and TRBJ1-1; no clear D gene. The germline CDR1 and CDR2 sequences are SEHNR and FQNEAQ (reference sequence). The CDR3 consists of 12 residues. CDR3 DNA: TGTGCCAGCAACTTAGGGAACACTGAAGCTTTCTTT. Its translation is CASNLGNTEAFF.

Only a few counts were recorded for this clone. V usage is TRBV27 and J usage is TRBJ2-7; no clear D gene. The CDR3 extends over 13 amino acids. Trimming shortened V by 10 bases and J by 4 bases, and 17 bases separated the two germline ends. Germline lookup yields CDR1 MNHEY and CDR2 SMNVEV (reference sequence). The CDR3 region is CATRTHGIYEQYF. Written as DNA, the CDR3 is TGTGCCACCCGAACGCATGGAATATACGAGCAGTACTTC.

The CDR3, as DNA: TGCGCCAGCAGCCAAGGTGGACAGCCGAGCTCCTACGAGCAGTACTTC. The encoded protein is CASSQGGQPSSYEQYF. The V and J genes are TRBV4-1 and TRBJ2-7; TRBD1 is a possible D gene (6 bases). Trimming removed 1 base at V and 0 bases at J, with 13 bases between. This CDR3 has 16 residues. Per the germline V gene, CDR1 is MGHRA and CDR2 is YSYEKL.

The table lists this clone with a few counts. V usage is TRBV9 and J usage is TRBJ1-1; D possibly corresponds to TRBD1 (5 bases). Trimming cost V 0 bases and J 11 bases, with 20 bases left between them. The CDR3 runs 15 residues. CDR1 is SGDLS and CDR2 is YYNGEE in the germline V gene. In DNA form, the CDR3 reads TGTGCCAGCAGCGTAGGGGACTCGGGGGGGATGGGCGCTTTCTTT. Translated, it gives CASSVGDSGGMGAFF.

This chain uses TRBV5-1 with TRBJ2-3; either TRBD1 or TRBD2 may supply D (6 bases each). The CDR3 consists of 14 residues. Germline CDR1 is SGHRS and CDR2 is YFSETQ. V was cut by 7 bases and J by 6 bases, with 18 bases left in between. CDR3 in DNA: TGCGCCAGCCGGGCCGGGGGCATGTTCGATACGCAGTATTTT. Amino acids: CASRAGGMFDTQYF.

This clone rates as medium-sized. The chain links TRBV30 to TRBJ1-4; 7 bases fit TRBD1. The V and J ends lost 0 bases and 0 bases, in that order; junction bases with no gene match: 10. This CDR3 has 18 residues. Germline CDR1 GTSNPN, CDR2 SVGIG (reference sequence). The CDR3 region has the DNA TGTGCCTGGAGTGTACTCCGACAGGGCCCGTCAACTAATGAAAAACTGTTTTTT. Protein: CAWSVLRQGPSTNEKLFF.

This rearrangement joins TRBV6-6 to TRBJ1-1; D remains unclear. The V and J ends lost 2 bases and 2 bases respectively, with 6 bases between them. There are 13 residues in the CDR3. Looked up from germline, CDR1 is MNHNY and CDR2 is SVGAGI (reference sequence). CDR3 nucleotides: TGTGCCAGCAGTTACCCCCTTAACACTGAAGCTTTCTTT. Its translation is CASSYPLNTEAFF.

V is TRBV4-1 and J is TRBJ1-2; D might be TRBD1 (6 bases). The length of the CDR3 is 15 residues. V was clipped by 3 bases and J by 4 bases, with 15 bases between them. Germline V gene data show CDR1 as MGHRA and CDR2 as YSYEKL. This CDR3 reads CASSQGGGLGYGYTF. The CDR3 coding sequence is TGCGCCAGCAGCCAGGGAGGGGGGTTAGGCTATGGCTACACCTTC.

J is TRBJ1-2 and V is TRBV5-1, with TRBD1 as a possible D gene (5 bases). The germline V gene encodes CDR1 SGHRS and CDR2 YFSETQ. CDR3 length: 14 residues. V was cut by 0 bases and J by 2 bases, with 8 bases left in between. The CDR3, as DNA: TGCGCCAGCAGCTTGGCCGGGGGGAACTATGGCTACACCTTC. Its protein product is CASSLAGGNYGYTF.

The chain is built from TRBV12-2 and TRBJ1-5; the table's D call TRBD1 went unverified against the DNA. TRBV12-2 is a pseudogene. CDR3 size: 14 residues. The CDR3 sequence is CASRRTGDNQPQHF. The DNA for the CDR3 is TGTGCAAGTCGGCGGACAGGGGACAATCAGCCCCAGCATTTT.

This chain links TRBV7-2 with TRBJ2-4; TRBD2 aligns across 8 bases. This CDR3 spans 16 amino acids. Germline V gene sequence: CDR1 SGHTA, CDR2 FQGNSA. V was pared by 4 bases and J by 6 bases, with 11 bases of the junction left unmatched. CDR3 nucleotides: TGTGCCAGCAGCTCCGCAACTCACCGGGGGGGAAACATTCAGTACTTC. Translated: CASSSATHRGGNIQYF.

The chain uses TRBV28 and TRBJ1-2, with TRBD1 matching 7 bases. V shed 5 bases, J shed 5 bases, and the junction held 8 bases outside the gene matches. The CDR3 length is 14 residues. Germline assignment: CDR1 MDHEN and CDR2 SYDVKM. The CDR3 region is CASSQGGDLYGYTF. The DNA of the CDR3 is TGTGCCAGCAGTCAGGGGGGGGATTTGTATGGCTACACCTTC.

The chain joins TRBV9 to TRBJ2-1, with 12 bases fitting TRBD2. Germline values: CDR1 SGDLS, CDR2 YYNGEE. V was clipped by 4 bases and J by 8 bases; unmatched bases: 7. The CDR3 spans 15 residues. CDR3 sequence: CASSLLAGGVDEQFF. CDR3 coding DNA: TGTGCCAGCAGCCTACTAGCGGGGGGCGTAGATGAGCAGTTCTTC.

The chain recombines TRBV30 with TRBJ1-3; no reliable D call. The CDR3 runs to 14 residues. The V gene's germline CDR1 is GTSNPN and CDR2 SVGIG (reference sequence). The ends were cut back, 0 bases at V and 1 base at J, with 7 bases in the middle. CDR3: CAWSVSGSGNTIYF. CDR3 in DNA: TGTGCCTGGAGTGTAAGTGGATCTGGAAACACCATATATTTT.

Within the sample, this clone is medium-sized. V and J are TRBV4-1 and TRBJ2-7; D uncertain. Germline loops: CDR1 MGHRA, CDR2 YSYEKL. This CDR3 spans 12 amino acids. Trimming shortened V by 5 bases and J by 5 bases, and 10 bases separated the two germline ends. The CDR3 reads CASSDGTHEQYF. CDR3 nucleotides: TGCGCCAGCAGCGATGGTACGCACGAGCAGTACTTC.

This chain joins TRBV4-2 and TRBJ1-2; TRBD1 might be the D (5 bases). Looked up from germline, CDR1 is LGHNA and CDR2 is YNFKEQ. The V end lost 3 bases, the J end lost 3 bases, and 11 bases lay between the germline ends. The CDR3 runs to 14 residues. For the CDR3, the DNA is TGTGCCAGCAGCCACACCGGGGCGCACTATGGCTACACCTTC. It is translated as CASSHTGAHYGYTF.

This clone has a handful of counts. V gene TRBV11-2 combines with J gene TRBJ1-1, with 7 bases identical to TRBD1. With 5 bases clipped from V and 4 bases from J, the junction kept 4 bases outside the gene matches. The V gene's germline CDR1 is SGHAT and CDR2 FQNNGV. This CDR3 region has 13 residues. CDR3 bases: TGTGCCAGCAGCGGCAGGGGGATCACTGAAGCTTTCTTT. This encodes CASSGRGITEAFF.

The chain links TRBV19 to TRBJ1-2, with 10 bases matching TRBD1. This CDR3 is built from 17 residues. CDR1 is LNHDA and CDR2 is SQIVND in the germline V gene (reference sequence). The V segment lost 6 bases and the J segment 5 bases; nucleotides outside the gene matches: 15. This CDR3 is CASSSMGQGLSPYGYTF. The CDR3 DNA reads TGTGCCAGTAGCAGCATGGGACAGGGGTTATCCCCTTATGGCTACACCTTC. Supplemented by reference TRBV19 and TRBJ1-2, the full variable domain reads DGGITQSPKYLFRKEGQNVTLSCEQNLNHDAMYWYRQDPGQGLRLIYYSQIVNDFQKGDIAEGYSVSREKKESFPLTVTSAQKNPTAFYLCASSSMGQGLSPYGYTFGSGTRLTVV.

This clone was observed a few times. The rearrangement links TRBV27 to TRBJ1-1, with TRBD1 matching 7 bases. Per the germline V gene, CDR1 is MNHEY and CDR2 is SMNVEV (reference sequence). Trimming took 6 bases from V and 4 from J; bases not matched to a gene: 11. CDR3 size: 15 residues. CDR3: CASRATSTGFTEAFF. In nucleotides, the CDR3 is TGTGCCAGCAGGGCAACATCGACAGGGTTCACTGAAGCTTTCTTT.

Only a few counts were recorded for this clone. This chain joins TRBV6-5 and TRBJ2-5; 7 bases are a match to TRBD1. This CDR3 contains 14 residues. Germline lookup yields CDR1 MNHEY and CDR2 SVGAGI. V dropped 4 bases and J dropped 3; count of bases not matched to a gene: 5. CDR3 region: CASSWDSREETQYF. The CDR3 DNA reads as TGTGCCAGCAGTTGGGACAGTAGGGAAGAGACCCAGTACTTC.

This clone has a handful of counts. The chain combines TRBV28 with TRBJ2-7; 9 nucleotides align to TRBD1. The J segment lost 2 bases and the V segment lost 4 bases, leaving 3 bases of the junction unmatched. The CDR3 length is 14 residues. Germline-derived CDR1 and CDR2 are MDHEN and SYDVKM. CDR3 region: CASSSGQGPYEQYF. In DNA, the CDR3 is TGTGCCAGCAGTTCCGGACAGGGGCCCTACGAGCAGTACTTC.

This clone was detected ten times or more. The chain has TRBV7-3 and TRBJ1-6; D uncertain. V lost 5 bases to trimming and J lost 6 bases, with 11 bases between them. The CDR3 runs to 14 residues. The germline V gene has CDR1 SGHTA and CDR2 FQGTGA. The CDR3 reads CASSAGYGNSPLHF. Written as DNA, the CDR3 is TGTGCCAGCAGCGCGGGGTATGGTAATTCACCCCTCCACTTT.

The chain couples TRBV14 to TRBJ1-6, with D unresolved. V lost 0 bases, J lost 10 bases, and 16 bases lay in between. Germline assignment: CDR1 SGHDN and CDR2 FVKESK. This CDR3 region has 16 residues. CDR3: CASSQDGPGLRSPLHF. The CDR3 nucleotides are TGTGCCAGCAGCCAAGATGGCCCCGGGCTCCGATCACCCCTCCACTTT.

The genes are TRBV6-5 and TRBJ2-2; unclear D gene. The V gene lost 2 bases and the J gene lost 4 bases, with 8 bases spanning the gap. The CDR3 extends over 14 amino acids. The germline CDR1 and CDR2 sequences are MNHEY and SVGAGI. For the CDR3, the DNA is TGTGCCAGCAGTTACGCCCCGGGCACCGGGGAGCTGTTTTTT. As protein: CASSYAPGTGELFF.